The rows below give T cell receptor beta chains drawn from one sample of a study of cytotoxic CD8 clonotypes in ibrutinib-treated CLL. The table came from immunoSEQ multiplex PCR; TCRdb's copy has only in-frame clones and leaves some out. The data contain some 19,000 clones, 81% of them singletons. The source material was PBMCs, sampled before ibrutinib treatment. Source of these receptors: a human donor with chronic lymphocytic leukemia. Each CDR3 is given with its conserved first and last residue. D genes are given only for firm matches. Size tells how often a clone was seen (once, few, many) or the class of an expanded clone, and some rows leave it out.

clone_size	j_call	v_call	d_call	cdr3_aa	cdr3_nt
medium-sized	TRBJ2-7	TRBV9	TRBD2	CASSSGLVPYEQYF	TGTGCCAGCAGCTCCGGACTAGTCCCCTACGAGCAGTACTTC
NA	TRBJ1-4	TRBV10-3	NA	CAISGVRAPGEEKLFF	TGTGCCATCAGTGGGGTGAGGGCCCCAGGGGAGGAAAAACTGTTTTTT
medium-sized	TRBJ2-7	TRBV27	NA	CASSRAGPYEQYF	TGTGCCAGCAGTCGGGCAGGGCCCTACGAGCAGTACTTC
NA	TRBJ1-2	TRBV4-3	NA	CASSQGGGYTF	TGCGCCAGCAGCCAAGGAGGTGGCTACACCTTC
NA	TRBJ1-6	TRBV7-2	NA	CASSFKSYNSPLHF	TGTGCCAGCAGCTTCAAATCGTATAATTCACCCCTCCACTTT
NA	TRBJ2-7	TRBV7-9	NA	CASSLFYRAHYEQYF	TGTGCCAGCAGCTTATTCTACAGAGCCCACTACGAGCAGTACTTC
NA	TRBJ2-2	TRBV10-3	NA	CAISDQGELFF	TGTGCCATCAGTGATCAAGGGGAGCTGTTTTTT
NA	TRBJ1-2	TRBV7-2	TRBD1	CASSLVPPPTGNYGYTF	TGTGCCAGCAGCTTAGTTCCCCCCCCGACAGGGAACTATGGCTACACCTTC
few	TRBJ2-1	TRBV7-6	TRBD1	CASSGPGQGFAEQFF	TGTGCCAGCAGCGGGCCGGGACAGGGGTTCGCTGAGCAGTTCTTC
NA	TRBJ1-3	TRBV9	NA	CASGRTASSGNTIYF	TGTGCCAGCGGCCGAACAGCGAGCTCTGGAAACACCATATATTTT
NA	TRBJ1-2	TRBV6-6	NA	CASGSVDYGYTF	TGTGCCAGCGGGAGTGTAGACTATGGCTACACCTTC
few	TRBJ1-2	TRBV25-1	TRBD1	CASSDQKGQGRYGYTF	TGTGCCAGCAGTGACCAGAAGGGACAGGGGAGGTATGGCTACACCTTC
NA	TRBJ2-1	TRBV5-1	TRBD2	CASSPDPSGGINEQFF	TGCGCCAGCAGCCCTGACCCTAGCGGGGGTATAAATGAGCAGTTCTTC
NA	TRBJ2-4	TRBV28	TRBD1	CASSWKIQGNIQYF	TGTGCCAGCAGCTGGAAAATACAGGGGAACATTCAGTACTTC
medium-sized	TRBJ1-1	TRBV30	NA	CAWNRRSNTEAFF	TGTGCCTGGAACCGACGGTCGAACACTGAAGCTTTCTTT
NA	TRBJ2-5	TRBV18	TRBD1	CASSGGTGKETQYF	TGTGCCAGCTCGGGCGGGACAGGGAAGGAGACCCAGTACTTC
NA	TRBJ2-3	TRBV9	NA	CASSVADTQYF	TGTGCCAGCAGCGTAGCAGATACGCAGTATTTT
NA	TRBJ1-1	TRBV27	NA	CASRPQQGGNTEAFF	TGTGCCAGCAGACCCCAACAAGGAGGGAACACTGAAGCTTTCTTT
NA	TRBJ2-7	TRBV28	TRBD2	CASSLSAGGREQYF	TGTGCCAGCAGTTTGTCCGCGGGGGGGCGCGAGCAGTACTTC
once	TRBJ1-4	TRBV30	TRBD1	CAWGQGNEKLFF	TGTGCCTGGGGACAGGGTAATGAAAAACTGTTTTTT
NA	TRBJ2-2	TRBV5-1	TRBD1	CASSSGQGLEELFF	TGCGCCAGCAGCTCGGGACAGGGACTCGAGGAGCTGTTTTTT
NA	TRBJ2-5	TRBV19	TRBD2	CASSSGTSGGTTQYF	TGTGCCAGTAGCTCTGGGACTAGCGGGGGTACGACCCAGTACTTC
NA	TRBJ1-1	TRBV10-3	NA	CAVSLGPNTEAFF	TGTGCCGTTTCCCTTGGGCCAAACACTGAAGCTTTCTTT
NA	TRBJ2-7	TRBV6-1	NA	CASSGGTPRSVYEQYF	TGTGCCAGCAGTGGGGGGACACCCAGATCCGTCTACGAGCAGTACTTC
NA	TRBJ2-6	TRBV5-1	TRBD1	CASSLWGQGFAGANVLTF	TGCGCCAGCAGCTTGTGGGGACAGGGATTCGCCGGGGCCAACGTCCTGACTTTC
NA	TRBJ2-2	TRBV7-2	NA	CASRYRANTGELFF	TGTGCCAGCAGATACAGGGCGAACACCGGGGAGCTGTTTTTT
once	TRBJ1-2	TRBV30	TRBD1	CAWSDETGGYGYTF	TGTGCCTGGAGTGACGAGACAGGGGGTTATGGCTACACCTTC
few	TRBJ1-6	TRBV2	NA	CASSENGLPISPLHF	TGTGCCAGCAGTGAGAATGGACTCCCGATTTCACCCCTCCACTTT